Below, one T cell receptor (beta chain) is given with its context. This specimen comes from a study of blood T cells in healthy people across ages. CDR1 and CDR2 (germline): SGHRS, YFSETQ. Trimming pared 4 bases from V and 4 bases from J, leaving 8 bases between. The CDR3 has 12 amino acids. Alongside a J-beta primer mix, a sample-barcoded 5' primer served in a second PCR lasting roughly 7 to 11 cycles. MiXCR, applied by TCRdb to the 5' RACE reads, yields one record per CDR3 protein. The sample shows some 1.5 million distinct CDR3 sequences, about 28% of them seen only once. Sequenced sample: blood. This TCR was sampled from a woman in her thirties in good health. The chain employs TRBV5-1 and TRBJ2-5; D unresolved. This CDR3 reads CASSVKAETQYF. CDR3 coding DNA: TGCGCCAGCAGCGTAAAGGCAGAGACCCAGTACTTC.